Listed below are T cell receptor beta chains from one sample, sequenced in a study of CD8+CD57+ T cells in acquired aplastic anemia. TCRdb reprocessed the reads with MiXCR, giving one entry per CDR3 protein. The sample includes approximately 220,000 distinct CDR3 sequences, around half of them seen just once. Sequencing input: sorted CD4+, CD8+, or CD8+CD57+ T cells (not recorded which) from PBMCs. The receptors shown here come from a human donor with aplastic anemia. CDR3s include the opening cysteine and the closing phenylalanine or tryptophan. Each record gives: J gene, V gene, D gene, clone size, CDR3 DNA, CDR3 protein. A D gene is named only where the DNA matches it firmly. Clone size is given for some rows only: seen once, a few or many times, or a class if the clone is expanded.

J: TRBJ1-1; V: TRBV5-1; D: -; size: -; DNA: TGCGCCAGCAGCTACACGGCGGGGAACACTGAAGCTTTCTTT; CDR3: CASSYTAGNTEAFF
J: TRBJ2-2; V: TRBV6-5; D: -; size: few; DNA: TGTGCCAGCAGTTACTCGGCATGGGTTCGGGCCGGGGAGCTGTTTTTT; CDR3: CASSYSAWVRAGELFF
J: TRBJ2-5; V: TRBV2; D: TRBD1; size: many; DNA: TGTGCCAGCCTAGACATCGACAGGGTGTTGAACCAAGAGACCCAGTACTTC; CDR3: CASLDIDRVLNQETQYF
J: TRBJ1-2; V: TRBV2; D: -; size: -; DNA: TGTGCCAGCAGCCAAGAATTGGAGCTCACCTTC; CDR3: CASSQELELTF
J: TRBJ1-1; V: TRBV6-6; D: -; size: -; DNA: TGTGCCAGCATTCTAGGAGTGTACACTGAAGCTTTCTTT; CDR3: CASILGVYTEAFF
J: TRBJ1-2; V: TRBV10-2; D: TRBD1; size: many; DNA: TGCGCCAGCATGCTTGGACAGGGGCTCGGTGGCTACACCTTC; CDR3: CASMLGQGLGGYTF
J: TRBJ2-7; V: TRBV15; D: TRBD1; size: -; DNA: TGTGCCACCAGCAGAGTGGGACAGACCTCCTACGAGCAGTACTTC; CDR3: CATSRVGQTSYEQYF
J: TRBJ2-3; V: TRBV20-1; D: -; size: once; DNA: TGCAGTGCTAGAGATAGGACCTTAGCTAGCACAGATACGCAGTATTTT; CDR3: CSARDRTLASTDTQYF
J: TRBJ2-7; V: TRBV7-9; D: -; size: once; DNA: TGTGCCAGCAGCTTAGTACAGACCACCTACGAGCAGTACTTC; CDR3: CASSLVQTTYEQYF
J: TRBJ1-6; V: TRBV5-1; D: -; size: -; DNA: TGCGCCAGCAGCCAAGTGGCGGGTCTGGCTTCACCCCTCCACTTT; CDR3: CASSQVAGLASPLHF
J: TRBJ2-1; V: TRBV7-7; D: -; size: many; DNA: TGTGCTAGCAGCGTTTCAATTAGCTCCTACAATGAGCAGTTCTTC; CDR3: CASSVSISSYNEQFF
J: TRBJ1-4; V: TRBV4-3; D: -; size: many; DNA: TGCGCCAGCAGCCAAGGTCTAATTAGGGGAGATGAAAAACTGTTTTTT; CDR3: CASSQGLIRGDEKLFF
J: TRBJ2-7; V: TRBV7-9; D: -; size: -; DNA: TGTGCCAGCACCGGGACACCGAGAGAGCAGTACTTC; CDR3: CASTGTPREQYF
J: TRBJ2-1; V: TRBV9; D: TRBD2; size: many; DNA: TGTGCCAGCAGTTCCCGTACTAGCGAGGTTAACAATGAGCAGTTCTTC; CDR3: CASSSRTSEVNNEQFF
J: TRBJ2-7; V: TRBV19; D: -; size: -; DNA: TGTGCCAGCCATAACAGGGACCTCGGGGGTGAGCAGTACTTC; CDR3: CASHNRDLGGEQYF
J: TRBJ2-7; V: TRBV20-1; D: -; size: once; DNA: TGCAGTGCTGACGGGCCCACCCGGGATGAGCAGTACTTC; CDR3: CSADGPTRDEQYF
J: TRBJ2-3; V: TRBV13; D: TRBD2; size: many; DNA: TGTGCCAGCAGCTTCTCTAGCGGGGCAGATACGCAGTATTTT; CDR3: CASSFSSGADTQYF
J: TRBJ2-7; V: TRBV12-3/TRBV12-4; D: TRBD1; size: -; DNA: TGTGCCAGCAGTCTAGGACAGGGCATGCAGTACTTC; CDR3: CASSLGQGMQYF
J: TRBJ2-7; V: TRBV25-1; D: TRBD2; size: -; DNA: TGTGCCAGCAGTGATCTAGCGGGAGTTTACAATGAGCAGTACTTC; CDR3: CASSDLAGVYNEQYF
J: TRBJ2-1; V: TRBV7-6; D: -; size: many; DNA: TGTGCCAGCAGCTTATGGAGCAATACGCCAAACAATGAGCAGTTCTTC; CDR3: CASSLWSNTPNNEQFF
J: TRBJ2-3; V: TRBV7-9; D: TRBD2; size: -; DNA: TGTGCCAGCAGCTTAGGGTATAGCGGGGGAGGCACAGATACGCAGTATTTT; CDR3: CASSLGYSGGGTDTQYF
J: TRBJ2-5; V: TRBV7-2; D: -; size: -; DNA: TGTGCCAGCACCCGGGGGCGAGAGACCCAGTACTTC; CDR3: CASTRGRETQYF
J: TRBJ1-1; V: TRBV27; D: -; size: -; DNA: TGTGCCAGCAGCCAAGGACACCAAGAAGCTTTCTTT; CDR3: CASSQGHQEAFF
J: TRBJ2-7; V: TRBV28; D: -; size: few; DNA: TGTGCCAGCAGTTCCCCCCAATATCTCCTCGAGCAGTACTTC; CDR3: CASSSPQYLLEQYF
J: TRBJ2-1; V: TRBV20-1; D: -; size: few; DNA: TGCAGTGCTAGTACAGGGTACAATGAGCAGTTCTTC; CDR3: CSASTGYNEQFF
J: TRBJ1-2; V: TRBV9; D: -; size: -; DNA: TGTGCCAGCAGCCCGCGACAGAGCCGTAACTATGGCTACACCTTC; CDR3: CASSPRQSRNYGYTF
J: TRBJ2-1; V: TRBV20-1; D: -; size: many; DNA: TGCAGTGCTAGACATAGCGGCGACCCCTACAATGAGCAGTTCTTC; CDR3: CSARHSGDPYNEQFF
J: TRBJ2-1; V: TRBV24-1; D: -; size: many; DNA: TGTGCCACCAGTGAGCTAGCTTCCGATGAGCAGTTCTTC; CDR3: CATSELASDEQFF
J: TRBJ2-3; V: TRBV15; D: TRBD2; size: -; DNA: TGTGCCACCAGCAGATTAGCGGGAGAGGAATCCACAGATACGCAGTATTTT; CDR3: CATSRLAGEESTDTQYF
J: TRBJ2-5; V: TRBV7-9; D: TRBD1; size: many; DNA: TGTGCCAGCAGCTTTCCTGAAGAGGGGGCAGCAGAGACCCAGTACTTC; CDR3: CASSFPEEGAAETQYF
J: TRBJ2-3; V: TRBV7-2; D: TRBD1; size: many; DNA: TGTGCCAGCAGCTTAGCTGGGACAGGGAGCACAGATACGCAGTATTTT; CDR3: CASSLAGTGSTDTQYF
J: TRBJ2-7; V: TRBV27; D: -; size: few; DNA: TGTGCCAGCAGTCTCAATTTCCGTGAGCAGTACTTC; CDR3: CASSLNFREQYF
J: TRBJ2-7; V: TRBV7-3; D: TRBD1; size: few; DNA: TGTGCCAGCAGCATAGCAGGGGGCATGGTCTACGAGCAGTACTTC; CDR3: CASSIAGGMVYEQYF
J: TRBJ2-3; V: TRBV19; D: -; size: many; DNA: TGTGCCAGTAGTATAGCGGGGTACACAGATACGCAGTATTTT; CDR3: CASSIAGYTDTQYF
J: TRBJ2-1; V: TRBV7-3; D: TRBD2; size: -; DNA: TGTGCCAGCAGCACTGGAGCGGGGGGGGCTGGGCAGTTCTTC; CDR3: CASSTGAGGAGQFF
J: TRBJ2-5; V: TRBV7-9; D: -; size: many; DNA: TGTGCCAGCAGCTTAGAACATGAGTGGAAGACCCAGTACTTC; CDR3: CASSLEHEWKTQYF
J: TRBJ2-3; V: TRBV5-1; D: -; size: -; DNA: TGCGCCAGCAGCTTGTTCTCTGCGGATACGCAGTATTTT; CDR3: CASSLFSADTQYF
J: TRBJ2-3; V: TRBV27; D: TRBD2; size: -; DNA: TGTGCCAGCAGTCTGACTAGCGGGAGACCAGATACGCAGTATTTT; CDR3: CASSLTSGRPDTQYF
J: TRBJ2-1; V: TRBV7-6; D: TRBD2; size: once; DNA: TGTGCCAGCGGAGAAGGACTAGCGGGGGGGTATAATGAGCAGTTCTTC; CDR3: CASGEGLAGGYNEQFF
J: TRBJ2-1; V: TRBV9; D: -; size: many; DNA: TGTGCCAGCACCTCACCGACCGGGGGAATTAAGGACAATGAGCAGTTCTTC; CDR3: CASTSPTGGIKDNEQFF
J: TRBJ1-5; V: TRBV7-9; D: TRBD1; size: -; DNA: TGTGCCAGCAGCTCGGCGGGACAGCCCTACGAGCATTTT; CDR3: CASSSAGQPYEHF
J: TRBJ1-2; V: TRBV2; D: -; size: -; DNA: TGTGCCAGCAGTGAATGGCGGGACGGATTCTATGGCTACACCTTC; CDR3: CASSEWRDGFYGYTF
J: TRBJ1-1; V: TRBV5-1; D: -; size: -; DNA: TGCGCCAGCAGCGGCGTGAGGGGGAACACTGAAGCTTTCTTT; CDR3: CASSGVRGNTEAFF
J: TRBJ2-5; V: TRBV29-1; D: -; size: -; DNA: TGCAGCGTTGGCCCACAGGGTATGGTCCAGGAGACCCAGTACTTC; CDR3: CSVGPQGMVQETQYF
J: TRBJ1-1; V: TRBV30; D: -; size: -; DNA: TGTGCTGTCAGGCGGGCCGACTTGATTGAAGCTTTCTTT; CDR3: CAVRRADLIEAFF
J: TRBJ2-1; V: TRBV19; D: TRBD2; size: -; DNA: TGTGCCAGTAGCGGGAGGGTCTCGGAGGAGCAGTTCTTC; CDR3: CASSGRVSEEQFF